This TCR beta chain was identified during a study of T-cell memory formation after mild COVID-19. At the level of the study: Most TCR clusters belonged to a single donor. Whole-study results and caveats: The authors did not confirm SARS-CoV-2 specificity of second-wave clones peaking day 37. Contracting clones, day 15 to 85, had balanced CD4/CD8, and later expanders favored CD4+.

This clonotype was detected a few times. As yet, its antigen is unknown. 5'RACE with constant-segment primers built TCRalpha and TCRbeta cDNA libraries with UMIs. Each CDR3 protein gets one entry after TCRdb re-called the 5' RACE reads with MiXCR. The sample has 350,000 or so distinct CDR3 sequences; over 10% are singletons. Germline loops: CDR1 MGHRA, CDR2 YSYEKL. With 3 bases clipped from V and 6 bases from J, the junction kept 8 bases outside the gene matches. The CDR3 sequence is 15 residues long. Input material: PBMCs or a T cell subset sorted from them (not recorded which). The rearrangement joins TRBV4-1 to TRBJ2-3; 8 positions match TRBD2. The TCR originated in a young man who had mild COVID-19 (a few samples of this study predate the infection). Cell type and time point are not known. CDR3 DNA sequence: TGCGCCAGCAGCCATGGCGGGGGGTCCGGGGATACGCAGTATTTT. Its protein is CASSHGGGSGDTQYF.